What follows are 14 T cell receptor beta chains derived from one specimen sequenced in a study of Graves' ophthalmopathy and Graves' hyperthyroidism. Amplification targeted the TCR beta CDR3 regions, with RNA transcripts as the source material. HTBI primers were used in a first-round RT-PCR, which preceded a second-round multiplex PCR. A single record per CDR3 protein comes from TCRdb applying MiXCR to the multiplex PCR reads. Among around 1,200,000 distinct CDR3 sequences listed, about 40% were seen once. The sequenced material came from peripheral blood or thyroid tissue (not recorded which). These receptors came from an adult man with Graves' hyperthyroidism.

This clonotype was counted many times. This chain joins TRBV11-2 and TRBJ2-5; possible D gene TRBD1, 6 bases. Germline loops: CDR1 SGHAT, CDR2 FQNNGV. The CDR3 runs to 15 residues. V shed 4 bases and J shed 2 bases, with 14 bases lying between them. CDR3 sequence: CASSSQGRGQETQYF. The DNA of the CDR3 is TGTGCCAGCAGCTCCCAGGGCAGGGGTCAAGAGACCCAGTACTTC.

This clonotype has a handful of counts. The CDR3 here is CATSAGQGFGANVLTF. The CDR3, as DNA: TGTGCCACCAGTGCCGGACAGGGGTTTGGGGCCAACGTCCTGACTTTC. V usage is TRBV24-1 and J usage is TRBJ2-6; 9 nucleotides agree with TRBD1. The trim removed 5 bases at V and 3 bases at J, leaving 4 bases unmatched. Per the germline V gene, CDR1 is KGHDR and CDR2 is SFDVKD. The CDR3 consists of 16 residues.

The V and J genes are TRBV5-6 and TRBJ1-2; 9 nucleotides align to TRBD1. The CDR3 contains 14 residues. The junction had 4 bases not matched to a gene; V was cut back by 3 bases and J by 4 bases. Germline loops: CDR1 SGHDT, CDR2 YYEEEE. DNA of the CDR3: TGTGCCAGCAGCTCGACAGGGGGGTTCTATGGCTACACCTTC. It translates to CASSSTGGFYGYTF.

The genes are TRBV7-9 and TRBJ2-5; maybe TRBD2 (5 bases). The CDR3 spans 17 residues. The V end lost 5 bases, the J end lost 0 bases, and 19 bases lay between the germline ends. The germline CDR1 and CDR2 sequences are SEHNR and FQNEAQ (reference sequence). DNA of the CDR3: TGTGCCAGCAGCCCAGAGGAGAGCGGACCTAACCAAGAGACCCAGTACTTC. The encoded protein is CASSPEESGPNQETQYF.

In the case of this clonotype: This could be a read error, since a much larger clone is one nucleotide away. V and J are TRBV19 and TRBJ2-6; tentative D call: TRBD1 (6 bases). Between the trimmed V and J ends, which lost 3 bases and 4 bases, there was a span of 19 bases. This CDR3 region has 18 residues. Per the germline V gene, CDR1 is LNHDA and CDR2 is SQIVND (reference sequence). The CDR3 spells CASSIRPSTGFGANVLTF. CDR3 coding DNA: TGTGCCAGTAGTATCAGGCCCAGCACAGGGTTCGGGGCCAACGTCCTGACTTTC.

There are many counts of this clonotype. The J gene is TRBJ2-5, the V gene TRBV7-9, with D possibly being TRBD2 (6 bases). The V end was cut by 7 bases, the J end by 8 bases, with 14 bases between. The CDR3 covers 12 residues. Germline V gives CDR1 SEHNR, CDR2 FQNEAQ (reference sequence). In DNA form, the CDR3 reads TGTGCCAGCACCACACCGGGGGAAACCCAGTACTTC. Protein product: CASTTPGETQYF.

This clonotype occurred a few times. The V and J genes are TRBV2 and TRBJ2-2; D could derive from TRBD1 or TRBD2 (7 bases each). The V end was cut by 1 base, the J end by 7 bases, with 19 bases between. CDR1 and CDR2 from the germline V gene are SNHLY and FYNNEI. This CDR3 comprises 17 residues. CDR3 bases: TGTGCCAGCAGTGAAGTAGAGGGGGCTTCTAGCGGCGGGGAGCTGTTTTTT. It codes for CASSEVEGASSGGELFF.

The chain carries TRBV11-2 and TRBJ1-4; D ambiguous. This CDR3 has 15 amino acids. Germline lookup yields CDR1 SGHAT and CDR2 FQNNGV. Between the trimmed V and J ends, which lost 3 bases and 6 bases, there was a span of 14 bases. The CDR3: CASSLVTSLDEKLFF. The CDR3 bases are TGTGCCAGCAGCTTGGTGACAAGCCTTGATGAAAAACTGTTTTTT.

This clonotype has only a few counts. CDR3 in DNA: TGTGCCATCAGTGACAAGACAGCTGAAGCTTTCTTT. Translation: CAISDKTAEAFF. The chain links TRBV10-3 to TRBJ1-1; TRBD1 might be the D (5 bases). Germline V gene data show CDR1 as ENHRY and CDR2 as SYGVKD. This CDR3 has 12 residues. V was pared by 3 bases and J by 6 bases, with 8 bases between.

This clonotype was counted only a few times. The V and J genes are TRBV19 and TRBJ1-2, with 8 positions matching TRBD1. J was trimmed by 2 bases and V by 5 bases; bases with no gene match: 4. Germline CDR1 and CDR2: LNHDA and SQIVND (reference sequence). The CDR3 spans 14 residues. The chain's CDR3 is CASSEQGGNYGYTF. The CDR3 DNA follows: TGTGCCAGTAGTGAACAGGGGGGAAACTATGGCTACACCTTC. The full variable domain, with the rest looked up from reference TRBV19 and TRBJ1-2, is DGGITQSPKYLFRKEGQNVTLSCEQNLNHDAMYWYRQDPGQGLRLIYYSQIVNDFQKGDIAEGYSVSREKKESFPLTVTSAQKNPTAFYLCASSEQGGNYGYTFGSGTRLTVV.

The gene calls are TRBV28 and TRBJ2-5; D remains ambiguous. The CDR3 length is 12 residues. Germline V gene lookup returns CDR1 MDHEN and CDR2 SYDVKM. The V and J ends lost 5 bases and 9 bases respectively, with 13 bases between them. CDR3 DNA sequence: TGTGCCAGCAGTAAAATACATGGGCCCCAGTACTTC. Amino acid sequence: CASSKIHGPQYF. Based on the CDR3 plus reference TRBV28 and TRBJ2-5, the full variable domain is DVKVTQSSRYLVKRTGEKVFLECVQDMDHENMFWYRQDPGLGLRLIYFSYDVKMKEKGDIPEGYSVSREKKERFSLILESASTNQTSMYLCASSKIHGPQYFGPGTRLLVL.

The sample holds many counts of this clonotype. V gene TRBV4-3 combines with J gene TRBJ1-1; D perhaps matches TRBD1 (5 bases). The CDR3 extends over 18 amino acids. V lost 0 bases to trimming and J lost 4 bases, with 21 bases between them. CDR1 and CDR2 from the germline V gene are LGHNA and YSLEER. CDR3 protein: CASSQDLEGQGRGTEAFF. The CDR3 nucleotides are TGCGCCAGCAGCCAAGATCTTGAAGGCCAGGGTCGGGGCACTGAAGCTTTCTTT.

This rearrangement joins TRBV3-1 to TRBJ2-7; 9 positions match TRBD1. Germline trimming cut 5 bases from V and 2 bases from J; bases unmatched to any gene: 10. Germline V gives CDR1 LGHDT, CDR2 YNNKEL (reference sequence). This CDR3 region has 16 residues. CDR3 nucleotides: TGTGCCAGCAGCGGAAGCGGAACAGGGGGCCCCTACGAGCAGTACTTC. Its protein product is CASSGSGTGGPYEQYF.

This clonotype has a count of ten or more. The chain recombines TRBV10-3 with TRBJ1-5; no definite D call. This CDR3 comprises 12 residues. Trimming cost V 6 bases and J 3 bases, with 6 bases left between them. Per the germline V gene, CDR1 is ENHRY and CDR2 is SYGVKD. CDR3: CAISSANQPQHF. CDR3 sequence (DNA): TGTGCCATCAGCTCCGCCAATCAGCCCCAGCATTTT.